The sequence of this T cell receptor (beta chain) was determined in a study of CD8+ T cells in alopecia areata. The CDR3 is 16 residues long. The germline CDR1 and CDR2 sequences are SGHAT and FQNNGV. The germline V and J ends were trimmed by 1 base and 7 bases, with 20 bases remaining between them. cDNA prepared by RNA extraction and subsequent reverse transcription served as the template for sequencing. The assay was immunoSEQ multiplex PCR, and TCRdb's table has in-frame clones only and misses some. This repertoire shows roughly 250,000 clones, under 80% found once; its top ten account for 1% to 1.5%.

The rearrangement links TRBV11-2 to TRBJ2-7; either TRBD1 or TRBD2 may fit D (6 bases each). This TCR derives from a human donor with alopecia areata. This material consisted of CD4+ T cells sorted from blood, taken at week 0. CDR3 amino acids: CASSLVVGRGPGEQYF. CDR3 nucleotides: TGTGCCAGCAGCTTAGTCGTCGGTCGGGGGCCGGGGGAGCAGTACTTC.